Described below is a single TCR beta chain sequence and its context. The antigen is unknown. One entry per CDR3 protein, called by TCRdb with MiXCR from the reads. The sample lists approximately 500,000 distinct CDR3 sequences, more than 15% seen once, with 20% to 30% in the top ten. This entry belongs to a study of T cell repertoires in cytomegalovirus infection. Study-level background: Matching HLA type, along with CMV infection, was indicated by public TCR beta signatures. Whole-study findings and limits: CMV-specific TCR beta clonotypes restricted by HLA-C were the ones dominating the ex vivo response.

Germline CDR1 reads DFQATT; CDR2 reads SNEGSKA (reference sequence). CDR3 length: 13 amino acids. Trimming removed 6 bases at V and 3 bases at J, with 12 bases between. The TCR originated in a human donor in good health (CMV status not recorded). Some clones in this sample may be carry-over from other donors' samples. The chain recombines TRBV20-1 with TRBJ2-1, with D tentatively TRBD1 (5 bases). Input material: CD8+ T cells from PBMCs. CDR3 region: CSALDSNYNEQFF. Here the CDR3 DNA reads TGCAGTGCCTTAGACAGCAACTACAATGAGCAGTTCTTC.